The next 15 T cell receptor beta chains were all read from a single sample in a study of Ad26.COV2.S vaccination and SARS-CoV-2 variants. Using immunoSEQ multiplex PCR, the repertoire was profiled, and TCRdb retains in-frame clones only, with some absent. The data hold about half a million clones, with 80% to 90% observed a single time. Documented treatment: 15 to 20 received Ad26.COV2.S at low or high dose, single or two shots; roughly five received placebo; per-sample allocation not given. Sampling was done on day 63 after the first vaccine or placebo injection. The source material was peripheral blood, sampled in a trial of Ad26.COV2.S vaccine versus placebo. These receptor sequences come from a person between 18 and 65 years old who received the Ad26.COV2.S COVID-19 vaccine or a placebo.

V gene TRBV3-1 (or the pseudogene TRBV3-2) combines with J gene TRBJ2-1; tentative D call: TRBD2 (6 bases). V lost 5 bases to trimming and J lost 8 bases, with 22 bases between them. This CDR3 is 16 amino acids long. Germline CDR1 is LGHDT and CDR2 is YNNKEL (reference sequence). The CDR3 region is CASSLGWTNGVDEQFF. The CDR3 DNA reads as TGTGCCAGCAGCTTAGGGTGGACTAACGGGGTCGATGAGCAGTTCTTC.

The chain uses TRBV9 and TRBJ2-3, with D tentatively TRBD2 (6 bases). Trimming pared 6 bases from V and 5 bases from J, leaving 16 bases between. Germline V gene lookup returns CDR1 SGDLS and CDR2 YYNGEE. The CDR3 consists of 14 residues. The CDR3 sequence: CASNRGSLGDTQYF. CDR3 nucleotide sequence: TGTGCCAGCAATCGGGGGTCCCTCGGAGATACGCAGTATTTT. Using reference TRBV9 and TRBJ2-3 for the parts outside the CDR3, the full variable domain is DSGVTQTPKHLITATGQRVTLRCSPRSGDLSVYWYQQSLDQGLQFLIQYYNGEERAKGNILERFSAQQFPDLHSELNLSSLELGDSALYFCASNRGSLGDTQYFGPGTRLTVL.

This chain uses TRBV4-2 with TRBJ2-1; no definite D call. V lost 1 base to trimming and J lost 0 bases, with 7 bases between them. The CDR3 extends over 15 amino acids. Germline CDR1 LGHNA, CDR2 YNFKEQ. The CDR3 region has the DNA TGTGCCAGCAGCCAAGGTTGGGGCTCCTACAATGAGCAGTTCTTC. Its protein product is CASSQGWGSYNEQFF.

V and J are TRBV15 and TRBJ1-1; no firm D call. The V gene lost 5 bases and the J gene lost 4 bases, with 11 bases spanning the gap. This CDR3 has 13 amino acids. Looked up from germline, CDR1 is LNHNV and CDR2 is YYDKDF (reference sequence). The DNA of the CDR3 is TGTGCCACCAGCCGAGCTGGGGTCACTGAAGCTTTCTTT. It specifies CATSRAGVTEAFF.

V and J are TRBV6-6 and TRBJ1-6; D is possibly TRBD1 (5 bases). The CDR3 spans 14 residues. Germline V gene sequence: CDR1 MNHNY, CDR2 SVGAGI (reference sequence). V lost 4 bases and J lost 8, with 12 bases in between. The CDR3 loop reads CASSSQQDYSPLHF. In DNA form, the CDR3 reads TGTGCCAGCAGTTCTCAACAGGACTATTCACCCCTCCACTTT.

The chain has TRBV28 and TRBJ1-5; D is unclear. Germline CDR1 is MDHEN and CDR2 is SYDVKM. Trimming cost V 3 bases and J 2 bases, with 11 bases left between them. The CDR3 length is 15 residues. The CDR3 loop reads CASSFQQQRNQPQHF. CDR3 bases: TGTGCCAGCAGTTTCCAACAGCAGCGCAATCAGCCCCAGCATTTT.

CDR3 DNA sequence: TGTGCCAGCAGCTTGGGTGGGACAGGGCCCCCATCCGGGACTGAAGCTTTCTTT. Amino acids: CASSLGGTGPPSGTEAFF. The chain employs TRBV5-4 and TRBJ1-1; 9 bases match TRBD1. The germline V gene encodes CDR1 SGHNT and CDR2 YYREEE (reference sequence). This CDR3 contains 18 residues. The V segment lost 0 bases and the J segment 5 bases; nucleotides outside the gene matches: 14.

The V gene is TRBV21-1, the J gene TRBJ1-1; no DNA check was done on the table's D call, TRBD1. TRBV21-1 is a pseudogene segment. The CDR3 consists of 14 residues. The CDR3 DNA reads as TGTGCCAGCAGCGAAAAACAGGGGGACACTGAAGCTTTCTTT. It yields the protein CASSEKQGDTEAFF.

The chain recombines TRBV3-1 (or the pseudogene TRBV3-2) with TRBJ1-1; D is possibly TRBD1 (6 bases). V was cut by 6 bases and J by 7 bases, with 15 bases left in between. From germline, CDR1 is LGHDT and CDR2 YNNKEL (reference sequence). CDR3 length: 13 residues. The CDR3 loop is CASSPTWTVEAFF. The CDR3 DNA reads TGTGCCAGCAGTCCAACTTGGACAGTTGAAGCTTTCTTT.

The V gene is TRBV14, the J gene TRBJ2-3; 8 positions agree with TRBD2. The CDR3 extends over 15 amino acids. The junction had 6 bases not matched to a gene; V was cut back by 2 bases and J by 5 bases. The V gene's germline CDR1 is SGHDN and CDR2 FVKESK. Here the CDR3 DNA reads TGTGCCAGCAGCCAAACGGGGGGGCCCGTAGATACGCAGTATTTT. The encoded protein is CASSQTGGPVDTQYF.

The chain couples TRBV10-1 to TRBJ2-2; TRBD1 matches at 7 bases. The trim removed 6 bases at V and 3 bases at J, leaving 4 bases unmatched. Germline CDR1 reads WNHNN; CDR2 reads SYGVQD (reference sequence). This CDR3 spans 14 amino acids. Written as DNA, the CDR3 is TGCGCCAGCAGCCGGGACAGCCACACCGGGGAGCTGTTTTTT. This codes for CASSRDSHTGELFF.

The chain couples TRBV7-9 to TRBJ1-2; D not certain. The CDR3 sequence is 16 residues long. The V end was cut by 0 bases, the J end by 3 bases, with 14 bases between. Per the germline V gene, CDR1 is SEHNR and CDR2 is FQNEAQ (reference sequence). As DNA, the CDR3 is TGTGCCAGCAGCTTAGCCGTCAGCCCGAGGGACTATGGCTACACCTTC. It is translated as CASSLAVSPRDYGYTF.

This sequence joins TRBV6-5 and TRBJ1-1; weak D call: TRBD1 (6 bases). The CDR3 consists of 15 residues. V lost 2 bases to trimming and J lost 0 bases, with 10 bases between them. The V gene's germline CDR1 is MNHEY and CDR2 SVGAGI. CDR3 protein: CASSYGGLLNTEAFF. In nucleotides, the CDR3 is TGTGCCAGCAGTTACGGGGGCCTACTGAACACTGAAGCTTTCTTT.

The rearrangement joins TRBV6-5 to TRBJ2-1; TRBD2 is a possible D gene (6 bases). The germline gives CDR1 MNHEY, CDR2 SVGAGI. The CDR3 runs to 14 residues. V gave up 3 bases and J gave up 10 bases, with 16 bases separating them. The CDR3 loop reads CASSYGPTSREQFF. In DNA form, the CDR3 reads TGTGCCAGCAGTTATGGGCCGACTAGTAGAGAGCAGTTCTTC.

The chain is built from TRBV5-8 and TRBJ1-5, with D perhaps matching TRBD1 (5 bases). This CDR3 contains 16 residues. CDR1 is SGHTS and CDR2 is YDEGEE in the germline V gene. V lost 4 bases to trimming and J lost 2 bases, with 16 bases between them. For the CDR3, the DNA is TGTGCCAGCAGCCCCGGCGGGGGTTGGGGCAATCAGCCCCAGCATTTT. It is translated as CASSPGGGWGNQPQHF. Combining the CDR3 with reference TRBV5-8 and TRBJ1-5 gives the whole variable domain EAGVTQSPTHLIKTRGQQATLRCSPISGHTSVYWYQQALGLGLQFLLWYDEGEERNRGNFPPRFSGRQFPNYSSELNVNALELEDSALYLCASSPGGGWGNQPQHFGDGTRLSIL.